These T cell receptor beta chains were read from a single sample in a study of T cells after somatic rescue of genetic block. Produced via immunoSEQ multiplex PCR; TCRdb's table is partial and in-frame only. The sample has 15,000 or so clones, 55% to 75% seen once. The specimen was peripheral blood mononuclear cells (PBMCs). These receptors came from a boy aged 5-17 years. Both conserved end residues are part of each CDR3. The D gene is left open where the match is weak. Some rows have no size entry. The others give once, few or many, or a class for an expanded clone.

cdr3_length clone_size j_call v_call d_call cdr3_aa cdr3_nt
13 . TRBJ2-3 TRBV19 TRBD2 CATAGVYTDTQYF TGTGCCACCGCGGGGGTTTACACAGATACGCAGTATTTT
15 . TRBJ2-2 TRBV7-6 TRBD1 CASSLGQADTGELFF TGTGCCAGCAGCTTGGGACAGGCTGACACCGGGGAGCTGTTTTTT
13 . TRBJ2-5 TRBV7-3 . CASSLKGQETQYF TGTGCCAGCAGCTTAAAAGGTCAAGAGACCCAGTACTTC
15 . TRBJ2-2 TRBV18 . CASSRGLGYAGELFF TGTGCCAGCTCGCGAGGTCTGGGGTACGCCGGGGAGCTGTTTTTT
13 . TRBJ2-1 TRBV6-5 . CASRGSFYNEQFF TGTGCCAGCAGGGGATCCTTTTACAATGAGCAGTTCTTC
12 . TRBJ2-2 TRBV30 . CAWSRGSGELFF TGTGCCTGGAGTAGGGGTTCCGGGGAGCTGTTTTTT
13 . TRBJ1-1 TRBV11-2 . CARLYPGEVGAFF TGTGCCAGGCTCTACCCAGGGGAGGTTGGAGCTTTCTTT
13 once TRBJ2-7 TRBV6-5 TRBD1 CASSPGQTYEQYF TGTGCCAGCAGCCCGGGACAGACCTACGAGCAGTACTTC
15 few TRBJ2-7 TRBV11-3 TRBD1 CASSFDRGSSYEQYF TGTGCCAGCAGCTTTGACAGGGGTTCCTCCTACGAGCAGTACTTC
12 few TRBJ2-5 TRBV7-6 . CASSSLAETQYF TGTGCCAGCAGCTCGCTAGCGGAGACCCAGTACTTC
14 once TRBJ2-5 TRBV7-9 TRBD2 CASSLGTSGQTQYF TGTGCCAGCAGCTTAGGGACTAGCGGTCAGACCCAGTACTTC
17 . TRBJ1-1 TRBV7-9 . CASSYRRVVRVDTEAFF TGTGCCAGCAGCTACCGTCGGGTGGTGAGAGTGGACACTGAAGCTTTCTTT
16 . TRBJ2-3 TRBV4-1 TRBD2 CASSHVKRGGTDTQYF TGCGCCAGCAGCCACGTCAAGCGGGGAGGGACAGATACGCAGTATTTT
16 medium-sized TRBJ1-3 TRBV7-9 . CASSLWPSSSGNTIYF TGTGCCAGCAGCTTGTGGCCCTCTAGCTCTGGAAACACCATATATTTT
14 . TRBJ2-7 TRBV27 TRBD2 CASSPGTILQEQYF TGTGCCAGCAGTCCCGGGACTATTCTCCAGGAGCAGTACTTC
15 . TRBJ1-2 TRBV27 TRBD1 CASRRSGQGAYGYTF TGTGCCAGCAGGAGATCCGGACAGGGGGCTTATGGCTACACCTTC
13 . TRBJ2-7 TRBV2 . CASSTLRGYEQYF TGTGCCAGCAGTACATTGAGGGGTTACGAGCAGTACTTC
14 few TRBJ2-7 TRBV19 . CASSPDTPPYEQYF TGTGCCAGTAGTCCGGACACTCCCCCCTACGAGCAGTACTTC
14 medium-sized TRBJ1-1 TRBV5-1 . CASSLRQGNTEAFF TGCGCCAGCAGCTTGCGGCAGGGGAACACTGAAGCTTTCTTT
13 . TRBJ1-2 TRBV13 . CASSLVGIQGYTF TGTGCCAGCAGCTTAGTGGGGATCCAAGGCTACACCTTC
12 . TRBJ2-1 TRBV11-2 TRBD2 CASSSTSGEQFF TGTGCCAGCAGCTCCACTAGCGGTGAGCAGTTCTTC
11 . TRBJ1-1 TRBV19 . CASKENTEAFF TGTGCCAGTAAGGAGAACACTGAAGCTTTCTTT
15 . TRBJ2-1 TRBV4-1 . CASSPGDLSLGEQFF TGCGCCAGCAGCCCCGGGGACCTCTCCTTGGGTGAGCAGTTCTTC
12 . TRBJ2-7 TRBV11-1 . CASSLNQGEQYF TGTGCCAGCAGCTTAAACCAGGGCGAGCAGTACTTC
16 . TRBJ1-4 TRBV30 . CAWSVGGGLTNEKLFF TGTGCCTGGAGTGTTGGTGGGGGACTGACTAATGAAAAACTGTTTTTT
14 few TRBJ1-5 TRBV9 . CASSADNSNQPQHF TGTGCCAGCAGCGCAGATAATAGCAATCAGCCCCAGCATTTT
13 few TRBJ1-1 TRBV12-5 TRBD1 CASGPGGNTEAFF TGTGCTAGTGGTCCAGGGGGGAACACTGAAGCTTTCTTT
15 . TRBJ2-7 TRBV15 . CATSREGGLSYEQYF TGTGCCACCAGCAGAGAAGGGGGGCTGTCCTACGAGCAGTACTTC
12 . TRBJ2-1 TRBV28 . CATTRGGHEQFF TGTGCCACCACGCGCGGGGGCCATGAGCAGTTCTTC
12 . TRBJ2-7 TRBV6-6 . CASSRTWYEQYF TGTGCCAGCAGTCGTACCTGGTACGAGCAGTACTTC
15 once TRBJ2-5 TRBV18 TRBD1 CASSPRTGYQETQYF TGTGCCAGCTCACCAAGGACAGGTTATCAGGAGACCCAGTACTTC
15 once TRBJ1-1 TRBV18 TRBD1 CASSPRQGPNTEAFF TGTGCCAGCTCACCGCGACAGGGCCCTAACACTGAAGCTTTCTTT
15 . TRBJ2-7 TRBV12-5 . CASGLVDRGCYEQYF TGTGCTAGTGGTTTGGTAGACCGGGGGTGCTACGAGCAGTACTTC
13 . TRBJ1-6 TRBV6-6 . CASTHRDNSPLHF TGTGCCAGCACGCACAGGGATAATTCACCCCTCCACTTT
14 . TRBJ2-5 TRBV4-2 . CASSQDDVLETQYF TGTGCCAGCAGCCAAGATGATGTCTTGGAGACCCAGTACTTC
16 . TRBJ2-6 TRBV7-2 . CASSLLGSSGANVLTF TGTGCCAGCAGCCTCCTAGGGAGCTCTGGGGCCAACGTCCTGACTTTC
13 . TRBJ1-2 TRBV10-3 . CAISVQGNYGYTF TGTGCCATCAGCGTTCAGGGGAACTATGGCTACACCTTC
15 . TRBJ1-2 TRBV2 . CASSEFRDTPYGYTF TGTGCCAGCAGTGAATTCCGGGACACCCCCTATGGCTACACCTTC
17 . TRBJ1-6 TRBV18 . CASSARDGGPYNSPLHF TGTGCCAGCTCAGCCCGGGACGGAGGTCCCTATAATTCACCCCTCCACTTT
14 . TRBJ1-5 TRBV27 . CASKGGFSNQPQHF TGTGCCAGCAAAGGGGGATTTAGCAATCAGCCCCAGCATTTT
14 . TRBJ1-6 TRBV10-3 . CAISDPGVGSPLHF TGTGCCATCAGTGATCCAGGGGTTGGTTCACCCCTCCACTTT
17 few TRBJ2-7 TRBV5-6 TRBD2 CASSLGTSGTTSYEQYF TGTGCCAGCAGCTTGGGGACTAGCGGGACTACCTCCTACGAGCAGTACTTC
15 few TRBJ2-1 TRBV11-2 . CASSLSTAGPNEQFF TGTGCCAGCAGCTTATCAACCGCCGGGCCCAATGAGCAGTTCTTC
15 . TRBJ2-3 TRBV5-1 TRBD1 CASTRQGWLTDTQYF TGCGCCAGCACCCGACAGGGGTGGTTAACAGATACGCAGTATTTT
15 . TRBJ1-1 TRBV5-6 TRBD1 CASSSGQGRDTEAFF TGTGCCAGCAGCAGTGGACAGGGAAGGGACACTGAAGCTTTCTTT
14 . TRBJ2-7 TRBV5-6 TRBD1 CASSFDRDGYEQYF TGTGCCAGCAGCTTCGACAGGGACGGGTACGAGCAGTACTTC
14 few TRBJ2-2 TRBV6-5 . CASTQGQNTGELFF TGTGCCAGCACCCAGGGACAGAACACCGGGGAGCTGTTTTTT
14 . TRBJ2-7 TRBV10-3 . CAISESRRTYEQYF TGTGCCATCAGTGAGTCCCGTAGAACCTACGAGCAGTACTTC
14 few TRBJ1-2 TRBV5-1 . CASSLGEGAYGYTF TGCGCCAGCAGCTTGGGGGAAGGGGCCTATGGCTACACCTTC
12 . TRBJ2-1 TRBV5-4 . CASSLGAIEQFF TGTGCCAGCAGCTTGGGGGCTATTGAGCAGTTCTTC
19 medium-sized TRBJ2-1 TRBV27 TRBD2 CASSLYGLAGGSPYNEQFF TGTGCCAGCAGTTTATACGGGCTAGCGGGGGGGAGCCCCTACAATGAGCAGTTCTTC
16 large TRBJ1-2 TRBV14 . CASSQHRRAPNYGYTF TGTGCCAGCAGCCAACACCGAAGGGCCCCTAACTATGGCTACACCTTC